This section outlines one TCR beta chain sequence together with its context. Antigen: not known. The data originate from a study of shared clonotypes between healthy human individuals. Study results and caveats: Sequencing depth was predicted to influence how clonotypes are shared among donors. Inspection by rarefaction showed sorted-subset sequencing to be incomplete despite large depth. Across subsets, estimated richness was generally greater for naive than for memory populations. Apart from blood, nothing was sampled; tissue repertoires likely differ.

The CDR3 covers 15 residues. The V gene's germline CDR1 is SGHRS and CDR2 YFSETQ. The ends lost 4 bases at V and 0 bases at J; junction bases unmatched: 6. The assay was immunoSEQ multiplex PCR, and TCRdb's table has in-frame clones only and misses some. The data hold just under 350,000 clones, with 70% to 75% observed a single time. This TCR was sampled from a man younger than 45 in good health. The genes are TRBV5-1 and TRBJ1-2, with 7 positions matching TRBD1. The sample taken for sequencing was memory CD4+ T cells sorted from blood. Subset described: CD45RA-negative fraction. The CDR3 bases are TGCGCCAGCAGCCTTGGGACAGTCACTAACTATGGCTACACCTTC. Its translation is CASSLGTVTNYGYTF.